The rows below give T cell receptor beta chains drawn from one sample of a study of cytomegalovirus exposure and HLA in healthy donors. Repertoires were generated with immunoSEQ multiplex PCR, while TCRdb's copy carries only in-frame clones and drops some. Among roughly 120,000 clones, approximately 90% were seen once, and the ten largest hold about 4.1%. The sequenced sample was PBMCs. All receptors derive from a man between 18 and 35 years old in good health and CMV-seropositive. Both conserved end residues are part of each CDR3. The D gene is left open where the match is weak. Some rows have no size entry. The others give once, few or many, or a class for an expanded clone.

d_call,clone_size,j_call,cdr3_length,v_call,cdr3_aa,cdr3_nt
NA,NA,TRBJ1-2,14,TRBV30,CAWTEANSLYGYTF,TGTGCCTGGACTGAGGCCAATTCCCTATATGGCTACACCTTC
TRBD1,NA,TRBJ1-5,16,TRBV28,CASSLYETGGVQPQHF,TGTGCCAGCAGTTTGTACGAGACAGGGGGCGTTCAGCCCCAGCATTTT
NA,NA,TRBJ2-7,13,TRBV6-6,CASSYSPQGEQYF,TGTGCCAGCAGTTACTCACCTCAGGGGGAGCAGTACTTC
TRBD1,NA,TRBJ2-1,14,TRBV28,CASSWTGESNEQFF,TGTGCCAGCAGTTGGACAGGTGAAAGCAATGAGCAGTTCTTC
TRBD1,NA,TRBJ1-1,14,TRBV5-6,CASSFGTGSTEAFF,TGTGCCAGCAGCTTCGGGACAGGGAGTACTGAAGCTTTCTTT
TRBD1,NA,TRBJ2-7,14,TRBV5-6,CASSPGQGWYEQYF,TGTGCCAGCAGTCCGGGACAGGGTTGGTACGAGCAGTACTTC
NA,NA,TRBJ2-7,16,TRBV5-4,CASSLARGIGTYEQYF,TGTGCCAGCAGCTTGGCCCGGGGGATCGGCACCTACGAGCAGTACTTC
NA,NA,TRBJ1-6,17,TRBV7-8,CASSSPFLGANNSPLHF,TGTGCCAGCAGCTCTCCTTTTTTAGGGGCCAATAATTCACCCCTCCACTTT
TRBD1,few,TRBJ1-2,13,TRBV27,CADHGQGAHGYTF,TGTGCCGACCATGGGCAGGGGGCGCATGGCTACACCTTC
NA,NA,TRBJ1-6,15,TRBV28,CASSSQGMGDSPLHF,TGTGCCAGCAGTTCCCAGGGGATGGGAGATTCACCCCTCCACTTT
TRBD2,NA,TRBJ2-1,13,TRBV27,CASRRTSGNEQFF,TGTGCCAGCAGAAGGACTAGCGGAAATGAGCAGTTCTTC
TRBD1,NA,TRBJ1-2,18,TRBV10-2,CASSEILLEGQGKYGYTF,TGCGCCAGCAGTGAGATCCTCCTGGAGGGACAGGGGAAATATGGCTACACCTTC
NA,NA,TRBJ2-3,16,TRBV15,CATSRDRGGAPDTQYF,TGTGCCACCAGCAGAGATCGTGGGGGGGCACCAGATACGCAGTATTTT
NA,NA,TRBJ2-7,13,TRBV5-4,CASSLAGGNEQYF,TGTGCCAGCAGCCTGGCAGGGGGGAACGAGCAGTACTTC
NA,NA,TRBJ1-1,14,TRBV4-3,CASSQAPMNTEAFF,TGCGCCAGCAGCCAAGCCCCTATGAACACTGAAGCTTTCTTT
NA,NA,TRBJ2-5,15,TRBV6-6,CASSSPDTGMETQYF,TGTGCCAGCAGTTCGCCCGACACAGGGATGGAGACCCAGTACTTC
TRBD1,NA,TRBJ2-4,15,TRBV25-1,CASSPEGQGKNIQYF,TGTGCCAGCAGTCCAGAGGGACAGGGTAAAAACATTCAGTACTTC
NA,NA,TRBJ1-1,13,TRBV18,CASSLDRSTEAFF,TGTGCCAGCTCACTCGACCGGAGCACTGAAGCTTTCTTT
TRBD1,NA,TRBJ2-7,15,TRBV4-1,CASSQGDRTIYEQYF,TGCGCCAGCAGCCAAGGGGACAGGACCATCTACGAGCAGTACTTC
NA,NA,TRBJ1-1,14,TRBV11-2,CASSSPRGSTEAFF,TGTGCCAGCAGCTCCCCGAGGGGGTCCACTGAAGCTTTCTTT
NA,NA,TRBJ1-5,14,TRBV6-1,CASLTGYSNQPQHF,TGTGCCTCCCTAACGGGTTATAGCAATCAGCCCCAGCATTTT
NA,NA,TRBJ1-1,14,TRBV4-2,CASSQESRDTEAFF,TGTGCCAGCAGCCAAGAAAGTCGGGACACTGAAGCTTTCTTT
TRBD2,NA,TRBJ2-2,13,TRBV7-8,CARGGTNTGELFF,TGTGCCAGGGGGGGGACGAACACCGGGGAGCTGTTTTTT
NA,NA,TRBJ2-5,13,TRBV29-1,CSVHHQQGLGQYF,TGCAGCGTCCACCACCAACAGGGTTTAGGCCAGTACTTC
TRBD1,NA,TRBJ2-7,14,TRBV14,CASSQLDRTREQYF,TGTGCCAGCAGCCAGTTGGACAGGACGAGGGAGCAGTACTTC
TRBD2,NA,TRBJ2-4,14,TRBV7-6,CASSPRGGKNIQYF,TGTGCCAGCAGCCCACGGGGGGGCAAAAACATTCAGTACTTC
NA,NA,TRBJ2-5,13,TRBV7-8,CASSLSTGETQYF,TGTGCCAGCAGCCTCTCAACGGGGGAGACCCAGTACTTC
NA,few,TRBJ1-6,15,TRBV6-1,CASSEIGQTSSPLHF,TGTGCCAGCAGTGAAATAGGACAGACTTCATCACCCCTCCACTTT
TRBD1,NA,TRBJ1-6,16,TRBV14,CASSYSRTGFRSPLHF,TGTGCCAGCAGCTACTCCCGGACAGGGTTTAGGTCACCCCTCCACTTT
NA,NA,TRBJ1-1,12,TRBV6-6,CASSFTQSEAFF,TGTGCCAGCAGCTTTACACAGTCTGAAGCTTTCTTT
TRBD2,once,TRBJ2-7,15,TRBV5-1,CASSREGLTFYEQYF,TGCGCCAGCAGCAGGGAGGGGCTGACGTTCTACGAGCAGTACTTC
NA,NA,TRBJ2-7,14,TRBV6-1,CASRTGQLSYEQYF,TGTGCCAGCAGAACCGGACAGCTCTCCTACGAGCAGTACTTC
NA,NA,TRBJ2-2,14,TRBV4-2,CATRQGTNTGELFF,TGTGCCACCCGGCAGGGGACGAACACCGGGGAGCTGTTTTTT
NA,NA,TRBJ1-2,15,TRBV7-2,CASSFGRASNYGYTF,TGTGCCAGCAGCTTCGGCAGGGCTTCGAACTATGGCTACACCTTC
NA,NA,TRBJ1-1,14,TRBV11-2,CASSSSRGMAEAFF,TGTGCCAGCAGCTCTTCACGGGGGATGGCTGAAGCTTTCTTT
NA,NA,TRBJ1-4,17,TRBV5-1,CASLTKTGRQTNEKLFF,TGCGCCAGCCTTACTAAGACAGGTCGACAAACTAATGAAAAACTGTTTTTT
NA,NA,TRBJ2-2,15,TRBV5-1,CASLPGQTNTGELFF,TGCGCCAGCCTCCCGGGTCAAACAAACACCGGGGAGCTGTTTTTT
TRBD1,NA,TRBJ2-2,15,TRBV5-4,CASSPGTANTGELFF,TGTGCCAGCAGCCCTGGGACAGCGAACACCGGGGAGCTGTTTTTT
NA,NA,TRBJ2-2,17,TRBV11-2,CASTTRGWETNTGELFF,TGTGCCAGCACCACGCGGGGCTGGGAGACGAACACCGGGGAGCTGTTTTTT
NA,NA,TRBJ2-3,14,TRBV5-1,CASSLGPAGDTQYF,TGCGCCAGCAGCTTGGGACCCGCAGGGGATACGCAGTATTTT
NA,NA,TRBJ1-2,12,TRBV6-6,CASSYIGDGYTF,TGTGCCAGCAGTTATATAGGGGATGGCTACACCTTC
TRBD1,NA,TRBJ1-6,15,TRBV6-6,CASSPTGTGVSPLHF,TGTGCCAGCAGCCCGACCGGGACAGGGGTTTCACCCCTCCACTTT
NA,NA,TRBJ1-6,13,TRBV27,CASSFRVKSPLHF,TGTGCCAGCAGTTTCAGGGTTAAGTCACCCCTCCACTTT
TRBD1,NA,TRBJ2-1,15,TRBV15,CATSTGASSYNEQFF,TGTGCCACCTCGACAGGGGCCAGCTCCTACAATGAGCAGTTCTTC
NA,NA,TRBJ1-2,14,TRBV13,CASSLGPQIYGYTF,TGTGCCAGCAGCTTAGGCCCACAAATCTATGGCTACACCTTC
NA,NA,TRBJ1-5,13,TRBV15,CATSRTGNQPQHF,TGTGCCACCAGCAGGACAGGTAATCAGCCCCAGCATTTT
NA,NA,TRBJ1-2,13,TRBV6-5,CASSRATNYGYTF,TGTGCCAGCAGTAGAGCAACTAACTATGGCTACACCTTC
NA,NA,TRBJ1-6,14,TRBV30,CAWNQGWDSSPLHF,TGTGCCTGGAATCAGGGCTGGGATTCCTCACCCCTCCACTTT
NA,NA,TRBJ2-1,14,TRBV4-1,CASSQELQAMEQFF,TGCGCCAGCAGCCAAGAGCTTCAGGCCATGGAGCAGTTCTTC
TRBD2,NA,TRBJ2-1,17,TRBV5-4,CASSGGLAGALYNEQFF,TGTGCCAGCAGCGGGGGACTAGCGGGCGCCCTTTACAATGAGCAGTTCTTC
TRBD1,NA,TRBJ2-7,15,TRBV7-8,CASRGGQGARYEQYF,TGTGCCAGCAGGGGTGGACAGGGGGCGCGGTACGAGCAGTACTTC
NA,NA,TRBJ2-1,15,TRBV6-1,CASRLTASSYNEQFF,TGTGCCAGTCGACTGACGGCGAGCTCCTACAATGAGCAGTTCTTC
TRBD1,once,TRBJ2-7,14,TRBV9,CASSVGQGNYEQYF,TGTGCCAGCAGCGTAGGACAGGGTAACTACGAGCAGTACTTC
NA,few,TRBJ2-1,14,TRBV6-4,CASSDSVENNEQFF,TGTGCCAGCAGTGACTCGGTGGAGAACAATGAGCAGTTCTTC
NA,NA,TRBJ1-1,11,TRBV28,CASTGDTEAFF,TGTGCCAGCACCGGGGACACTGAAGCTTTCTTT
NA,NA,TRBJ1-2,15,TRBV5-6,CASSPDGGRDYGYTF,TGTGCCAGCAGCCCGGACGGGGGGCGCGACTATGGCTACACCTTC
NA,NA,TRBJ1-1,13,TRBV30,CAWSLGKDTEAFF,TGTGCCTGGAGTCTAGGAAAGGACACTGAAGCTTTCTTT
TRBD2,NA,TRBJ2-1,15,TRBV6-5,CASNSLAGGVNEQFF,TGTGCCAGCAACTCTTTAGCGGGGGGCGTTAATGAGCAGTTCTTC
TRBD2,NA,TRBJ2-1,19,TRBV11-2,CASSLSGKRLAFSYNEQFF,TGTGCCAGCAGCTTATCAGGGAAAAGACTAGCGTTCTCCTACAATGAGCAGTTCTTC
NA,NA,TRBJ1-1,12,TRBV7-2,CASRTGNTEAFF,TGTGCCAGCAGGACGGGTAACACTGAAGCTTTCTTT